This T cell receptor (beta chain) was sequenced in a study of T cell changes during pregnancy in multiple sclerosis. Generated by immunoSEQ multiplex PCR, the TCRdb table keeps only in-frame clones and is missing some. Of 45,000 to 50,000 clones listed, over 90% were seen once; the top ten hold less than 2.5%. This CDR3 has 17 amino acids. Trimming cost V 6 bases and J 0 bases; bases outside gene matches: 9. The germline gives CDR1 SGHDN, CDR2 FVKESK. The origin of this receptor is a female donor with multiple sclerosis, enrolled in a pregnancy study. The sample was peripheral blood, taken in the third trimester of pregnancy. V and J are TRBV14 and TRBJ1-3; 9 bases are shared with TRBD1. The CDR3 nucleotides read TGTGCCAGCAGTCCCGGGACAGGGACCCCCTCTGGAAACACCATATATTTT. Its translation: CASSPGTGTPSGNTIYF. The entire variable domain, with the rest obtained from reference TRBV14 and TRBJ1-3, is as follows: EAGVTQFPSHSVIEKGQTVTLRCDPISGHDNLYWYRRVMGKEIKFLLHFVKESKQDESGMPNNRFLAERTGGTYSTLKVQPAELEDSGVYFCASSPGTGTPSGNTIYFGEGSWLTVV.